This T cell receptor (beta chain) was identified in a study of post-analysis software for immune sequencing data (dated by TCRdb to the mid-2010s). Regarding the complete study: Relapsing-remitting, secondary progressive and progressive-relapsing multiple sclerosis were recorded as disease courses, and subtype annotation was lacking for some patients. Patient repertoires were compared against ten to eleven previously published healthy control repertoires from donors aged roughly 6 to 27 years. A subset of samples was prepared in parallel using single-end sample barcoding, then pooled and co-amplified after Illumina adapter ligation.

This clonotype was seen only a few times. Its specific antigen is unknown. Per-base qualities were not stored, and no clone one base away is much larger. To demonstrate the VDJtools post-analysis software, the study profiled TCR beta repertoires from the peripheral blood of about 13 young patients with multiple sclerosis. The patients with multiple sclerosis were children and adolescents between about 6 and 17 years of age. Broad study findings and their caveats: The control group was slightly older than the multiple sclerosis patient group. Direct clustering with F measure showed strong co-clustering of samples prepared in the same batch, prompting a batch-effect correction. Significantly lower normalized Chao1 diversity was found in multiple sclerosis patients than in controls, suggesting substantial peripheral T-cell clonal expansion. Patients showed significantly higher frequencies than controls for roughly five TRBV segments, among them TRBV5-6, TRBV5-1 and TRBV20-1.

The V and J ends are trimmed by 0 bases and 8 bases, leaving 10 bases between them. Its CDR3 holds 14 amino acids, cysteine through phenylalanine. CDR3 DNA is the only sequence kept; it has 42 bases, read in frame from the first base. According to the germline V gene, CDR1 reads KGHSH and CDR2 reads LQKENI. Libraries were constructed by PCR. The run used an Illumina HiSeq 2500. To reduce PCR and sequencing biases, unique molecular identifiers were incorporated into the TCR beta cDNA libraries. Some 500,000 cDNA molecules were obtained for every 1 to 10 million input T cells, so each molecule roughly corresponded to one T cell. Patient libraries were prepared and sequenced with the same protocol used for the earlier healthy control dataset. Samples belonging to the same batch were prepared together, multiplexed and sequenced on a shared HiSeq lane. On the authors' methods: MIGEC was used to process the raw barcoded reads, and molecular identifier groups with only a single read were discarded before consensus assembly and CDR3 extraction. VDJtools was used for post-analysis of the clonotype tables, with diversity normalized by down-sampling every dataset to the smallest sample size. In repertoire overlap clustering, CDR3 amino acid sequences, but not nucleotide sequences, were matched to correct batch-related cross-sample contamination. TCRdb itself trimmed the public reads at Q25 with fastp, ran MiXCR and retained productive beta chains. Every distinct CDR3 protein forms one entry, paired with its most common genes and DNA. What appears here as the V and J calls and clone size reflects TCRdb's work, not the paper's. This sample lists approximately 730,000 distinct CDR3 sequences; just over 45% were detected once. Roughly 4.9% of the sample lies in the top ten.

Sequenced input: blood. The receptor chain draws on TRBV18 and TRBJ1-4; a confident D gene designation cannot be given. The source of this sequence is a girl aged 5-17 years with multiple sclerosis. This receptor has the CDR3 CASSPPGPGEKLFF. Here is the DNA: TGTGCCAGCTCACCACCCGGCCCTGGGGAAAAACTGTTTTTT.